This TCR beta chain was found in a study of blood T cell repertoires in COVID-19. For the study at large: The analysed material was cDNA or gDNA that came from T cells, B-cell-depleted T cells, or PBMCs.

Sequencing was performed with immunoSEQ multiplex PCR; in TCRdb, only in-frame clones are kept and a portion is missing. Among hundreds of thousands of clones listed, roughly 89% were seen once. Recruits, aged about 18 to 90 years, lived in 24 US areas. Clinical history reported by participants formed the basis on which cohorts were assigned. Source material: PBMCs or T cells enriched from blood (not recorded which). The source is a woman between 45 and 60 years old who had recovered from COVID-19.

This chain's CDR3 is CASSDPSLPQYF. CDR3 in DNA: TGTGCCAGCAGTGACCCCTCCCTACCGCAGTACTTC. The chain is built from TRBV25-1 and TRBJ2-7; unclear D gene. The V and J ends lost 3 bases and 9 bases respectively, with 12 bases between them. The length of the CDR3 is 12 residues. Germline V gives CDR1 MGHDK, CDR2 SYGVNS.